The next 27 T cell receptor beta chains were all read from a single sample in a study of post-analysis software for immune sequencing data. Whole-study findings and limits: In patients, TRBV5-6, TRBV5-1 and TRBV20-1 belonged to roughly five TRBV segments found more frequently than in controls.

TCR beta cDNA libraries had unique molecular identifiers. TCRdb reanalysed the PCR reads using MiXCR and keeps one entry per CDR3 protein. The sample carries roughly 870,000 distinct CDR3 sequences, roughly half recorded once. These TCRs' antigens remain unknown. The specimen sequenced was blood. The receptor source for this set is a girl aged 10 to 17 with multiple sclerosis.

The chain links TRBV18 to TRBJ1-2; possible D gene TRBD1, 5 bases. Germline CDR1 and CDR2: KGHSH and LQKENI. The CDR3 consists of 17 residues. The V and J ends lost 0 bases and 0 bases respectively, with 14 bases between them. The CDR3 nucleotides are TGTGCCAGCTCACCACCGGGAACAGGCCTAGCTAACTATGGCTACACCTTC. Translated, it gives CASSPPGTGLANYGYTF.

The CDR3 nucleotides are TGTGCCAGCAGTGGGACTGAATCGCTCTACGAGCAGTACTTC. Residues: CASSGTESLYEQYF. This chain links TRBV7-9 with TRBJ2-7, with D maybe TRBD2 (6 bases). V lost 6 bases and J 3 bases, leaving 15 bases between the germline ends. Germline CDR1 is SEHNR and CDR2 is FQNEAQ (reference sequence). This CDR3 is built from 14 residues. Supplemented by reference TRBV7-9 and TRBJ2-7, the full variable domain reads DTGVSQNPRHKITKRGQNVTFRCDPISEHNRLYWYRQTLGQGPEFLTYFQNEAQLEKSRLLSDRFSAERPKGSFSTLEIQRTEQGDSAMYLCASSGTESLYEQYFGPGTRLTVT.

CDR3 DNA: TGCAGCGTCAGGACGGGACAGGGTAGCGAAAAACTGTTTTTT. Its translation is CSVRTGQGSEKLFF. The V gene is TRBV29-1, the J gene TRBJ1-4; 9 bases are shared with TRBD1. Germline trimming cut 6 bases from V and 8 bases from J; bases unmatched to any gene: 10. Germline CDR1 is SQVTM and CDR2 is ANQGSEA. The length of the CDR3 is 14 residues.

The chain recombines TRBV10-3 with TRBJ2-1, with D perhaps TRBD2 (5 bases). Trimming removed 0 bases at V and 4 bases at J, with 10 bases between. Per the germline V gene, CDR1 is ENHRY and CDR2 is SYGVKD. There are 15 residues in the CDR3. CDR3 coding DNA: TGTGCCATCAGTGAGTCCCAGCGGAAGTACAATGAGCAGTTCTTC. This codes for CAISESQRKYNEQFF.

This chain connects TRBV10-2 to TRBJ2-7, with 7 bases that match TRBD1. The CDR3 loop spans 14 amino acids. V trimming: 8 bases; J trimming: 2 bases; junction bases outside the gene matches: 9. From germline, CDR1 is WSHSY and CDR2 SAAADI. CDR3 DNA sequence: TGCGCCAGCTACCGACAGGGCAAAACCTACGAGCAGTACTTC. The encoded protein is CASYRQGKTYEQYF.

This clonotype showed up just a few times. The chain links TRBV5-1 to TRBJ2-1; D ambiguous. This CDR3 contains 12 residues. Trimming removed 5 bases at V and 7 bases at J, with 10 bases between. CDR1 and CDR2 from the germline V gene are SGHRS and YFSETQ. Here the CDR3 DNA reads TGCGCCAGCAGACAGACCTTTAATGAGCAGTTCTTC. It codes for CASRQTFNEQFF. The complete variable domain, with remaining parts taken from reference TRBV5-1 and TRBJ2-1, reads KAGVTQTPRYLIKTRGQQVTLSCSPISGHRSVSWYQQTPGQGLQFLFEYFSETQRNKGNFPGRFSGRQFSNSRSEMNVSTLELGDSALYLCASRQTFNEQFFGPGTRLTVL.

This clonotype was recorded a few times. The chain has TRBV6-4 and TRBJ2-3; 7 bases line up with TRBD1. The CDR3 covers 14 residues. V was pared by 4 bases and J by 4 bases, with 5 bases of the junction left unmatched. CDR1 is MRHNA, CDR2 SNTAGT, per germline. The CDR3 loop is CASSAHRGSDTQYF. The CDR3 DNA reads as TGTGCCAGCAGTGCCCACAGGGGATCAGATACGCAGTATTTT.

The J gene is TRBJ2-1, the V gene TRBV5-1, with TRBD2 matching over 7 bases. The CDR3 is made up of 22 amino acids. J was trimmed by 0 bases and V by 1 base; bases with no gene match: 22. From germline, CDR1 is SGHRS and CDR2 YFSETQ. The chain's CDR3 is CASSLKSRGSPPWRSSYNEQFF. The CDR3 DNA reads TGCGCCAGCAGCTTGAAATCCCGCGGGAGTCCACCCTGGAGGAGCTCCTACAATGAGCAGTTCTTC.

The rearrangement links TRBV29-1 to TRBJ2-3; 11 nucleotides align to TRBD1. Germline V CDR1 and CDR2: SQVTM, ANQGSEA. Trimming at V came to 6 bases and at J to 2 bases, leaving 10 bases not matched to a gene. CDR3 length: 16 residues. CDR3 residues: CSVKGGTGGTTDTQYF. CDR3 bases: TGCAGCGTCAAAGGGGGGACAGGGGGGACCACAGATACGCAGTATTTT.

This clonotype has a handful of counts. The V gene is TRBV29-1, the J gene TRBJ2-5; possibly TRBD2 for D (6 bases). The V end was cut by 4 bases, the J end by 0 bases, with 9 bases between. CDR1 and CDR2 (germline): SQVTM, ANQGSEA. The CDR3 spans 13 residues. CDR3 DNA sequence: TGCAGCGTTGCGGGACTGCACCAAGAGACCCAGTACTTC. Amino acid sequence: CSVAGLHQETQYF.

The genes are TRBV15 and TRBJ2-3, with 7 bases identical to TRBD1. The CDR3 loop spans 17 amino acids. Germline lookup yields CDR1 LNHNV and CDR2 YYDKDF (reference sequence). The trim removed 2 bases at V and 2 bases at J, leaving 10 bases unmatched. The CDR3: CATSRSRTGANTDTQYF. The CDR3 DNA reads TGTGCCACCAGCAGATCAAGGACAGGAGCTAACACAGATACGCAGTATTTT.

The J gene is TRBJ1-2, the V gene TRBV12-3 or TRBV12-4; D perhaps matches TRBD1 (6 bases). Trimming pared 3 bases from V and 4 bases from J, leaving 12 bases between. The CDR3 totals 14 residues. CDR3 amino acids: CASSFAPGAYGYTF. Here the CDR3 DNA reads TGTGCCAGCAGTTTTGCCCCAGGGGCCTATGGCTACACCTTC.

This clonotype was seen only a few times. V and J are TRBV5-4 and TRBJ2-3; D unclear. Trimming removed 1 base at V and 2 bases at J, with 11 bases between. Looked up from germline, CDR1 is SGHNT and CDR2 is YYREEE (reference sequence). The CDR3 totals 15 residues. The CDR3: CASSLKISYTDTQYF. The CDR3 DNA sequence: TGTGCCAGCAGCTTGAAAATATCCTACACAGATACGCAGTATTTT.

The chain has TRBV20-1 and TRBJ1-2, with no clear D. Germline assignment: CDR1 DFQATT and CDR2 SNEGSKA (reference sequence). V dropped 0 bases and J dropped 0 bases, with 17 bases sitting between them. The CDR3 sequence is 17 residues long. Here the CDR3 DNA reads TGCAGTGCTAGAGATCTACGCTCCAGAGCCACTAACTATGGCTACACCTTC. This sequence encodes CSARDLRSRATNYGYTF.

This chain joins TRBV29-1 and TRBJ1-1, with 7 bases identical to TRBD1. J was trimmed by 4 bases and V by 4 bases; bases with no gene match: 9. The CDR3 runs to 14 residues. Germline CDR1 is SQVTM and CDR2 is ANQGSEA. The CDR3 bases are TGCAGCGTTGGCAAGACAGGGACGAGCACTGAAGCTTTCTTT. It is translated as CSVGKTGTSTEAFF.

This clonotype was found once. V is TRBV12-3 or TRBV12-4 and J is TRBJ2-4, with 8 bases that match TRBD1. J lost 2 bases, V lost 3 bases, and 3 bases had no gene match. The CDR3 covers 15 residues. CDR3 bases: TGTGCCAGCAGTTTGGGACAGGTAACCAAAAACATTCAGTACTTC. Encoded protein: CASSLGQVTKNIQYF.

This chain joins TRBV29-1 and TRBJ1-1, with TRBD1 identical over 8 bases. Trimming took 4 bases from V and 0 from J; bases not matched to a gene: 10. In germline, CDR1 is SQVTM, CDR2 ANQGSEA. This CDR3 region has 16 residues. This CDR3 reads CSVAPGTGAMNTEAFF. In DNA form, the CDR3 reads TGCAGCGTTGCACCCGGGACAGGCGCCATGAACACTGAAGCTTTCTTT.

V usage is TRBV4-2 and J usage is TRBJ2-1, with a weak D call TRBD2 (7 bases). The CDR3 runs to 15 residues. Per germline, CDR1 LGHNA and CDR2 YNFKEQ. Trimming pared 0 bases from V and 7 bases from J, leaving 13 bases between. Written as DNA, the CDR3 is TGTGCCAGCAGCCAAGATAGGGGGGGGGCGAATGAGCAGTTCTTC. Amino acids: CASSQDRGGANEQFF.

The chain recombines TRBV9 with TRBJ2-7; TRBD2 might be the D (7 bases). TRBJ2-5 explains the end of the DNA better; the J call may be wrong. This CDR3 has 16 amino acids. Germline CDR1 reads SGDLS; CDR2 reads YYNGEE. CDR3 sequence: CASSVERGGGAETQYF. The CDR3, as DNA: TGTGCCAGCAGCGTAGAGAGGGGGGGTGGTGCGGAGACCCAGTACTTC.

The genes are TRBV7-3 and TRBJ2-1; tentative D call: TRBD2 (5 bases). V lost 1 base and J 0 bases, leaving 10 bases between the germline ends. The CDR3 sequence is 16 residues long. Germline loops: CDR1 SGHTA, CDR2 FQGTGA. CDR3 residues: CASSLRRASSYNEQFF. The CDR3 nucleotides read TGTGCCAGCAGCTTAAGGCGGGCGAGCTCCTACAATGAGCAGTTCTTC. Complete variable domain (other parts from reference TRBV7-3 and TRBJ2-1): GAGVSQTPSNKVTEKGKYVELRCDPISGHTALYWYRQSLGQGPEFLIYFQGTGAADDSGLPNDRFFAVRPEGSVSTLKIQRTERGDSAVYLCASSLRRASSYNEQFFGPGTRLTVL.

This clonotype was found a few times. CDR3 in amino acids: CASSAGQGHEKLFF. CDR3 sequence (DNA): TGTGCCAGCAGTGCGGGACAGGGTCATGAAAAACTGTTTTTT. This sequence joins TRBV6-5 and TRBJ1-4; 9 bases are shared with TRBD1. The V segment lost 5 bases and the J segment 6 bases; nucleotides outside the gene matches: 4. The CDR3 covers 14 residues. CDR1 and CDR2 from the germline V gene are MNHEY and SVGAGI.

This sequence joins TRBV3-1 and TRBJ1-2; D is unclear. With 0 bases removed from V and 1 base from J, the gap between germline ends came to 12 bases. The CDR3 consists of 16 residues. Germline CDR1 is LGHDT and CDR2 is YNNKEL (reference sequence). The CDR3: CASSQDAAWDNYGYTF. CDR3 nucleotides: TGTGCCAGCAGCCAAGACGCCGCCTGGGATAACTATGGCTACACCTTC.

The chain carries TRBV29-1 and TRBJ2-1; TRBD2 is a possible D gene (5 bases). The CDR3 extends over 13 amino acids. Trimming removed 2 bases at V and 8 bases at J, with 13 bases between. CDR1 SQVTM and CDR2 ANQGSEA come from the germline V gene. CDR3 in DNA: TGCAGCGTTGAATTAGGAGGAGGAGATGAGCAGTTCTTC. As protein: CSVELGGGDEQFF.

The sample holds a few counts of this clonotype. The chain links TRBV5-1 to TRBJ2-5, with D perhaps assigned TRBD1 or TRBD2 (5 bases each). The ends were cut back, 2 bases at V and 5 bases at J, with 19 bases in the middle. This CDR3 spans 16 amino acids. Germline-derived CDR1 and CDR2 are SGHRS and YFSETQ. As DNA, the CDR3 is TGCGCCAGCAGCTTTTCCCCCGAGGGGCCAGGGGAGACCCAGTACTTC. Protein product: CASSFSPEGPGETQYF.

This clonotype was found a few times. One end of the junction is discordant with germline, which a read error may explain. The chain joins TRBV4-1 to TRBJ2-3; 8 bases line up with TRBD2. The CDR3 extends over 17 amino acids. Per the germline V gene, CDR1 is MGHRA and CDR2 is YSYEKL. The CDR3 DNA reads TGCGCCAGCAGCCAAGATTCGCAAGCGGGGGTGACAGATGCGCAGTATTTT. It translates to CASSQDSQAGVTDAQYF.

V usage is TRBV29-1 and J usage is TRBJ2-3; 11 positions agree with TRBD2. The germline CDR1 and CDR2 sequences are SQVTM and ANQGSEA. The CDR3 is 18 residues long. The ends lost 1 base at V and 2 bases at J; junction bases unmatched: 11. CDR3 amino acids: CSVEGPTSGSANTDTQYF. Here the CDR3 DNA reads TGCAGCGTTGAAGGCCCTACTAGCGGGAGCGCCAACACAGATACGCAGTATTTT.

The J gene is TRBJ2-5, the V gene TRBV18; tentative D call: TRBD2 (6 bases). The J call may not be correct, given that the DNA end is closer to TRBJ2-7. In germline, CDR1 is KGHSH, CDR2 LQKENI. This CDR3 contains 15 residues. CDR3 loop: CASSPPGGAAYEQYF. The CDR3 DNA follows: TGTGCCAGCTCACCACCCGGCGGGGCCGCCTACGAGCAGTACTTC.